This record looks at one T cell receptor (beta chain) sequence and its context. Antigen unknown. These data come from a study of graft-versus-host responses after intestinal transplantation. At the level of the study: Isolated intestinal, liver-intestinal, or multivisceral transplants had been given to the recipients.

Findings of the study overall: Analysis identified GvH clones in recipient marrow, with some appearing first in ileum or blood.

Libraries were prepared by immunoSEQ multiplex PCR; TCRdb keeps only in-frame clonotypes and omits some of them. Seen here are over 85,000 clones, around 95% observed once, and the top ten hold 0.4% to 0.55%. Germline V gene data show CDR1 as MNHNS and CDR2 as SASEGT. CDR3 length equals 14 residues. V shed 2 bases and J shed 6 bases, with 14 bases lying between them. The chain links TRBV6-1 to TRBJ2-7, with D hard to call. This TCR came from a human donor who received an intestinal transplant. Sequencing was performed on unstimulated CD8+ T cells sorted from spleen or lymph node cells, taken before intestinal transplant. The CDR3 DNA sequence: TGTGCCAGCAGTGAACTCCAGGATTGGGGCGAGCAGTACTTC. Amino acid sequence: CASSELQDWGEQYF.